This T cell receptor beta chain came from a study of blood T cells in healthy people across ages. With 6 bases removed from V and 3 bases from J, the gap between germline ends came to 16 bases. Germline V gene lookup returns CDR1 DFQATT and CDR2 SNEGSKA (reference sequence). This CDR3 has 14 residues. Through a sample-barcoded 5' primer and a J-beta primer mix, a second PCR was run for 7 to 11 cycles. TCRdb processed the 5' RACE reads anew with MiXCR; each CDR3 protein has one entry. The sample lists roughly 2 million distinct CDR3 sequences, around half occurring once. This TCR was sampled from a woman aged 40 to 49 in good health. The chain uses TRBV20-1 and TRBJ2-3, with D possibly being TRBD1 (5 bases). The sequencing sample was made of blood. CDR3 in amino acids: CSAPDQGTTDTQYF. DNA of the CDR3: TGCAGTGCCCCCGACCAGGGAACGACAGATACGCAGTATTTT.